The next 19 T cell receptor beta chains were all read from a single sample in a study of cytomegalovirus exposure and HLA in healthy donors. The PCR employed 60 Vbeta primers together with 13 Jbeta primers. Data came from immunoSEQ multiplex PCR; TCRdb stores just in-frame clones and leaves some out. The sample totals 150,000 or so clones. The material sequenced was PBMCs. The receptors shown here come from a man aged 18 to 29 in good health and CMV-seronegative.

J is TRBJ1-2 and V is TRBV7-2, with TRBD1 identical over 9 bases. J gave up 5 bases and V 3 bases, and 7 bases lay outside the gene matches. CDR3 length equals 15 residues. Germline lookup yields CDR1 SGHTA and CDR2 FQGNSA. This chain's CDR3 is CASSFPGQGRYGYTF. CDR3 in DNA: TGTGCCAGCAGCTTCCCGGGACAGGGAAGGTATGGCTACACCTTC.

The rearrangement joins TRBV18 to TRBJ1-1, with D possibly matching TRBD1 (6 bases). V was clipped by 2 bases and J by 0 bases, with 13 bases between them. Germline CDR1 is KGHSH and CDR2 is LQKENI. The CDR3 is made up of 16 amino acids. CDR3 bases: TGTGCCAGCTCACCAGCGACAGGAAACATGAACACTGAAGCTTTCTTT. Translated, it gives CASSPATGNMNTEAFF.

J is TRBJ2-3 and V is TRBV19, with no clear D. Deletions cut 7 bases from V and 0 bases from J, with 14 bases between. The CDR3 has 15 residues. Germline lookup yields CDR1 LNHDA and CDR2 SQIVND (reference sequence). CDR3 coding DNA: TGTGCCAGTACGGTAAGCGTTACTAGCACAGATACGCAGTATTTT. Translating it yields CASTVSVTSTDTQYF.

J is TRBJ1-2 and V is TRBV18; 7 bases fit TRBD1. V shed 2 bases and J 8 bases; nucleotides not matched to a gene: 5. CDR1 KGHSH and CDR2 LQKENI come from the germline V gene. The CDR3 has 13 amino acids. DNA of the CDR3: TGTGCCAGCTCACCAATTGAGGGACAGGGCTACACCTTC. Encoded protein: CASSPIEGQGYTF.

The CDR3: CASRPGQGGNYGYTF. The CDR3 nucleotides are TGTGCCAGCCGCCCGGGACAGGGAGGGAACTATGGCTACACCTTC. The rearrangement joins TRBV6-5 to TRBJ1-2, with 9 bases lining up with TRBD1. J gave up 2 bases and V 8 bases, and 9 bases lay outside the gene matches. Germline CDR1 MNHEY, CDR2 SVGAGI. CDR3 length: 15 residues.

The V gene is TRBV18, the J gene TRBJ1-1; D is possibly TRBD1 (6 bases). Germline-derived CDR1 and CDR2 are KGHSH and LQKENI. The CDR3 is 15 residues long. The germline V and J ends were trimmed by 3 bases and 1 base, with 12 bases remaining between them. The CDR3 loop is CASSPGKGENTEAFF. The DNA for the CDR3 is TGTGCCAGCTCACCCGGAAAGGGGGAGAACACTGAAGCTTTCTTT.

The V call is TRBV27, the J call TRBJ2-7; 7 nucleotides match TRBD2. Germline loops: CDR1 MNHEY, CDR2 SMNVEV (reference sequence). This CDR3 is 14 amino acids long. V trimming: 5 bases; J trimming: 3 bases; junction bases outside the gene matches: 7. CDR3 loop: CASSPVGGGYEQYF. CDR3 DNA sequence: TGTGCCAGCAGTCCCGTGGGGGGGGGCTACGAGCAGTACTTC.

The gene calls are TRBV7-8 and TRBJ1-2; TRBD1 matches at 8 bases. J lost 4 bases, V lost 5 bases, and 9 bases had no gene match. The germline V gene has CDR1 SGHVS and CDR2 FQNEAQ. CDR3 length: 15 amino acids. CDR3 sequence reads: CASSRGQGRGYGYTF. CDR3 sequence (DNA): TGTGCCAGCAGCAGAGGACAGGGTCGAGGCTATGGCTACACCTTC.

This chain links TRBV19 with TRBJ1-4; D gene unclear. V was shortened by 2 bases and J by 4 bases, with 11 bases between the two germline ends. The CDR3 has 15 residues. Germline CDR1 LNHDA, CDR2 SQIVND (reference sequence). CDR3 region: CASSITRRFNEKLFF. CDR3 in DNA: TGTGCCAGTAGTATAACGAGAAGATTTAATGAAAAACTGTTTTTT.

CDR3 residues: CASRTGATEAFF. CDR3 nucleotide sequence: TGTGCCAGTAGAACAGGCGCCACTGAAGCTTTCTTT. The V and J genes are TRBV19 and TRBJ1-1; D may be TRBD1 (5 bases). CDR3 length: 12 amino acids. Germline lookup yields CDR1 LNHDA and CDR2 SQIVND (reference sequence). V dropped 6 bases and J dropped 4 bases, with 9 bases sitting between them.

CDR3 DNA: TGTGCCAGCACCTGGACAGGGGGATTTGAAAAACTGTTTTTT. Translated: CASTWTGGFEKLFF. J is TRBJ1-4 and V is TRBV28; the match to TRBD1 covers 10 bases. V was pared by 7 bases and J by 7 bases, with 6 bases of the junction left unmatched. The V gene's germline CDR1 is MDHEN and CDR2 SYDVKM. This CDR3 is built from 14 residues. The complete variable domain, with remaining parts taken from reference TRBV28 and TRBJ1-4, reads DVKVTQSSRYLVKRTGEKVFLECVQDMDHENMFWYRQDPGLGLRLIYFSYDVKMKEKGDIPEGYSVSREKKERFSLILESASTNQTSMYLCASTWTGGFEKLFFGSGTQLSVL.

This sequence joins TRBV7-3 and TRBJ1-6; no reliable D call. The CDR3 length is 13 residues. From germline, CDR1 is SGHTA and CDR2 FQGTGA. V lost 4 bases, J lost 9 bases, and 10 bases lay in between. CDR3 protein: CASSSSAGSPLHF. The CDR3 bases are TGTGCCAGCAGCTCATCCGCGGGTTCACCCCTCCACTTT. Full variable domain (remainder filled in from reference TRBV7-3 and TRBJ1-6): GAGVSQTPSNKVTEKGKYVELRCDPISGHTALYWYRQSLGQGPEFLIYFQGTGAADDSGLPNDRFFAVRPEGSVSTLKIQRTERGDSAVYLCASSSSAGSPLHFGNGTRLTVT.

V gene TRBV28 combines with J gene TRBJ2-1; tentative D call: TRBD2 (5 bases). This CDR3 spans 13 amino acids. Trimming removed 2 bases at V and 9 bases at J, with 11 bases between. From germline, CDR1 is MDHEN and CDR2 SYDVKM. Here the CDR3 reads CASSLTGNSEQFF. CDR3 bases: TGTGCCAGCAGTTTAACGGGGAATTCTGAGCAGTTCTTC.

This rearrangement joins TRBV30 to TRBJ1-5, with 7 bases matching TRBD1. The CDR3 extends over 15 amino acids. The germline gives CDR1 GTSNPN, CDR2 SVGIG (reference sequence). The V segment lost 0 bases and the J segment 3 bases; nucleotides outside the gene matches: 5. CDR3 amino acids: CAWSVPDRLNQPQHF. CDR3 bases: TGTGCCTGGAGTGTCCCGGACAGGCTCAATCAGCCCCAGCATTTT.

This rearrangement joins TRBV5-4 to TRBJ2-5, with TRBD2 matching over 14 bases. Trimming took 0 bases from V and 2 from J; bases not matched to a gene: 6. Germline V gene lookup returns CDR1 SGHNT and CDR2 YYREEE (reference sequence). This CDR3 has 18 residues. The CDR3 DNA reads TGTGCCAGCAGCTTGGTAGGACTAGCGGGGGGACCTCAAGAGACCCAGTACTTC. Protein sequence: CASSLVGLAGGPQETQYF.

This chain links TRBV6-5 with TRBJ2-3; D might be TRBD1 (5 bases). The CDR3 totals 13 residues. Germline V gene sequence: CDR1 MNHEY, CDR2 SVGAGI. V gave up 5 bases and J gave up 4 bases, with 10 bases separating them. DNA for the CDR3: TGTGCCAGCAGTCATGACAGTTCAGATACGCAGTATTTT. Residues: CASSHDSSDTQYF.

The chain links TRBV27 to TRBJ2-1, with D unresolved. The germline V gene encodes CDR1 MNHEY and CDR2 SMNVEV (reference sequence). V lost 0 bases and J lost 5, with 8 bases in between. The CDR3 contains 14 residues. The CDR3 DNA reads TGTGCCAGCAGTTTATCAAGCCAAAACAATGAGCAGTTCTTC. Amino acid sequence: CASSLSSQNNEQFF.

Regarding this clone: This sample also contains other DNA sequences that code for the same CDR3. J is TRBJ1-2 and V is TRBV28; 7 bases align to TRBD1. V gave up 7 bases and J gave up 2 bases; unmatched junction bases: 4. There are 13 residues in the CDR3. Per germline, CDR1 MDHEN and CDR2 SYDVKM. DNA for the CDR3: TGTGCCAGCATTCCGGACAGGAACTATGGCTACACCTTC. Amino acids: CASIPDRNYGYTF.

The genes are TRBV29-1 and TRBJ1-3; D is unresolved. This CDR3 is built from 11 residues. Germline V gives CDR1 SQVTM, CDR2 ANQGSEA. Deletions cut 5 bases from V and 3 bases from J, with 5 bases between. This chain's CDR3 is CSVIVGNTIYF. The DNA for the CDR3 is TGCAGCGTTATAGTTGGAAACACCATATATTTT.